The 14 T cell receptor beta chains in this list originate from one sample, sequenced in a study of cytomegalovirus exposure and HLA in healthy donors. Both 60 Vbeta primers and 13 Jbeta primers went into the PCR. Libraries were prepared by immunoSEQ multiplex PCR; TCRdb keeps only in-frame clonotypes and omits some of them. Of 55,000 to 85,000 clones in the sample, roughly 69% were seen once. Sequencing input: PBMCs. These receptors all stem from a woman aged 45-65 years in good health and CMV-seronegative.

The rearrangement links TRBV13 to TRBJ2-1, with D possibly TRBD1 on 5 matching bases. The V gene's germline CDR1 is PRHDT and CDR2 FYEKMQ (reference sequence). Trimming cost V 2 bases and J 2 bases, with 7 bases left between them. The CDR3 spans 14 residues. The CDR3 coding sequence is TGTGCCAGCAGCTTAAGGGGTCCCTACAATGAGCAGTTCTTC. Its protein product is CASSLRGPYNEQFF.

This clone was counted only a few times. The chain employs TRBV14 and TRBJ2-1, with 7 positions matching TRBD2. Germline V gene lookup returns CDR1 SGHDN and CDR2 FVKESK. V lost 4 bases, J lost 6 bases, and 12 bases stayed unmatched. The CDR3 runs 16 residues. CDR3 sequence (DNA): TGTGCCAGCAGCCGATATGGGCAGGGCGGGGGCAATGAGCAGTTCTTC. It yields the protein CASSRYGQGGGNEQFF.

The chain has TRBV4-1 and TRBJ2-7, with 12 bases identical to TRBD1. This CDR3 is 17 amino acids long. V was pared by 4 bases and J by 5 bases, with 12 bases of the junction left unmatched. CDR1 is MGHRA and CDR2 is YSYEKL in the germline V gene. Here the CDR3 reads CASSPNRGDRGRNEQYF. The DNA for the CDR3 is TGCGCCAGCAGCCCCAACCGTGGGGACAGGGGGCGGAACGAGCAGTACTTC.

This clone has just a few counts. The CDR3 region has the DNA TGTGCCAGCAGCTTCTCGAACACTGAAGCTTTCTTT. This codes for CASSFSNTEAFF. The V and J genes are TRBV5-6 and TRBJ1-1; D call uncertain. Germline V gene data show CDR1 as SGHDT and CDR2 as YYEEEE. V dropped 2 bases and J dropped 1 base, with 3 bases sitting between them. The CDR3 contains 12 residues.

The V and J genes are TRBV7-9 and TRBJ2-5, with 9 nucleotides matching TRBD1. The J call may be in error: the DNA end matches TRBJ2-7 better. The length of the CDR3 is 15 residues. Germline CDR1 and CDR2: SEHNR and FQNEAQ (reference sequence). CDR3 loop: CASSLAAGQGFEQYF. The CDR3 DNA reads as TGTGCCAGCAGCTTAGCGGCGGGACAGGGTTTCGAGCAGTACTTC.

The chain employs TRBV6-1 and TRBJ1-4, with D perhaps matching TRBD1 (5 bases). The V gene lost 10 bases and the J gene lost 7 bases, with 19 bases spanning the gap. Per germline, CDR1 MNHNS and CDR2 SASEGT. The CDR3 loop spans 14 amino acids. CDR3 DNA: TGTGCCATCCATAGGACGGGACTCAGTGAAAAACTGTTTTTT. Translated, it gives CAIHRTGLSEKLFF.

This chain joins TRBV10-3 and TRBJ2-1; 7 bases map to TRBD2. The CDR3 totals 15 residues. Germline assignment: CDR1 ENHRY and CDR2 SYGVKD. V dropped 10 bases and J dropped 6; count of bases not matched to a gene: 15. The DNA for the CDR3 is TGTGCCACCCTAACCGGGACTAATGCCCTCAATGAGCAGTTCTTC. Protein product: CATLTGTNALNEQFF.

In its sample, this clone was seen a few times. DNA of the CDR3: TGTGCCAGCAGAGGACTTGCAACTAATGAAAAACTGTTTTTT. This translates into CASRGLATNEKLFF. The chain recombines TRBV28 with TRBJ1-4; no firm D call. CDR1 and CDR2 from the germline V gene are MDHEN and SYDVKM. Trimming left V 6 bases short and J 0 bases short, with 8 bases between. The CDR3 totals 14 residues.

Many counts were recorded for this clone. This rearrangement joins TRBV6-5 to TRBJ2-3, with 11 nucleotides matching TRBD2. Trimming took 4 bases from V and 3 from J; bases not matched to a gene: 3. Germline V gives CDR1 MNHEY, CDR2 SVGAGI. The CDR3 extends over 15 amino acids. The CDR3 bases are TGTGCCAGCAGTTTACTAGCGGGAGAGACAGATACGCAGTATTTT. Protein product: CASSLLAGETDTQYF.

The chain links TRBV5-1 to TRBJ1-3, with 8 bases aligning to TRBD1. Germline CDR1 SGHRS, CDR2 YFSETQ. The CDR3 has 13 amino acids. V dropped 4 bases and J dropped 7; count of bases not matched to a gene: 4. In nucleotides, the CDR3 is TGCGCCAGCAGCCTGACAGGGGCGAACACCATATATTTT. Translating it yields CASSLTGANTIYF.

This rearrangement joins TRBV5-1 to TRBJ1-4; D is unclear. CDR3 size: 13 residues. Between the trimmed V and J ends, which lost 1 base and 4 bases, there was a span of 5 bases. Germline CDR1 and CDR2: SGHRS and YFSETQ. CDR3 nucleotide sequence: TGCGCCAGCAGCTTGACCTATAATGAAAAACTGTTTTTT. Protein: CASSLTYNEKLFF.

Written as DNA, the CDR3 is TGTGCCAGCAGCTTAGAGGACAGGGGACGGGAAAAACTGTTTTTT. Translating it yields CASSLEDRGREKLFF. The chain links TRBV7-2 to TRBJ1-4; 9 nucleotides match TRBD1. Trimming cost V 1 base and J 8 bases; bases outside gene matches: 5. The length of the CDR3 is 15 residues. Germline V gene sequence: CDR1 SGHTA, CDR2 FQGNSA.

The chain is built from TRBV7-6 and TRBJ1-5; the D is unclear. The germline V gene has CDR1 SGHVS and CDR2 FNYEAQ. The CDR3 loop spans 16 amino acids. The V and J ends lost 0 bases and 0 bases respectively, with 9 bases between them. Written as DNA, the CDR3 is TGTGCCAGCAGCTTAGCGGGCAGAAATAGCAATCAGCCCCAGCATTTT. As protein: CASSLAGRNSNQPQHF.

The CDR3 sequence is CASSFASGNTEQFF. The CDR3 nucleotides read TGCGCCAGCAGCTTCGCCAGCGGGAATACTGAGCAGTTCTTC. The chain couples TRBV5-1 to TRBJ2-1; 7 nucleotides line up with TRBD2. This CDR3 is built from 14 residues. Germline CDR1 reads SGHRS; CDR2 reads YFSETQ. The V and J ends lost 2 bases and 9 bases, in that order; junction bases with no gene match: 8.